This entry lists 5 T cell receptor beta chains sequenced from one sample in a study of cytomegalovirus exposure and HLA in healthy donors. Amplification used 60 Vbeta primers and 13 Jbeta primers. Produced via immunoSEQ multiplex PCR; TCRdb's table is partial and in-frame only. This sample has about 190,000 clones, with over 80% found just once. The sequencing input was PBMCs. The receptors shown here come from a man aged 25-45 years in good health and CMV-seronegative.

The chain recombines TRBV18 with TRBJ2-1; 7 nucleotides match TRBD1. V shed 2 bases and J 3 bases; nucleotides not matched to a gene: 4. Germline CDR1 KGHSH, CDR2 LQKENI. The CDR3 contains 15 residues. CDR3 sequence: CASSPGQGVYNEQFF. In DNA, the CDR3 is TGTGCCAGCTCACCAGGTCAGGGGGTCTACAATGAGCAGTTCTTC.

V gene TRBV5-1 combines with J gene TRBJ2-2; 11 nucleotides agree with TRBD1. Looked up from germline, CDR1 is SGHRS and CDR2 is YFSETQ. With V trimmed by 4 bases and J by 7 bases, 3 bases remained unmatched. This CDR3 comprises 14 residues. The CDR3: CASSLGQGDGELFF. The CDR3 DNA sequence: TGCGCCAGCAGCCTGGGACAGGGGGACGGGGAGCTGTTTTTT. Complete variable domain (other parts from reference TRBV5-1 and TRBJ2-2): KAGVTQTPRYLIKTRGQQVTLSCSPISGHRSVSWYQQTPGQGLQFLFEYFSETQRNKGNFPGRFSGRQFSNSRSEMNVSTLELGDSALYLCASSLGQGDGELFFGEGSRLTVL.

This sequence joins TRBV28 and TRBJ1-5; no firm D call. Trimming cost V 3 bases and J 5 bases, with 11 bases left between them. The CDR3 totals 14 residues. CDR1 MDHEN and CDR2 SYDVKM come from the germline V gene. The CDR3 DNA sequence: TGTGCCAGCAGTTTTCTACCCAATTATCAGCCCCAGCATTTT. It specifies CASSFLPNYQPQHF.

V is TRBV19 and J is TRBJ1-3; the D gene is possibly TRBD1 (5 bases). The CDR3 runs to 14 residues. V was clipped by 5 bases and J by 9 bases, with 17 bases between them. Germline CDR1 reads LNHDA; CDR2 reads SQIVND (reference sequence). The CDR3 nucleotides are TGTGCCAGTAGTTGTGACAGAAAATGGGCCACCATATATTTT. Translation gives CASSCDRKWATIYF.

The V and J genes are TRBV25-1 and TRBJ1-6; no firm D call. This CDR3 contains 15 residues. Germline values: CDR1 MGHDK, CDR2 SYGVNS. V lost 3 bases, J lost 7 bases, and 13 bases lay in between. CDR3 sequence reads: CASSDREGWNSPLHF. The CDR3 bases are TGTGCCAGCAGTGACCGGGAGGGTTGGAATTCACCCCTCCACTTT. The full variable domain, with the rest looked up from reference TRBV25-1 and TRBJ1-6, is EADIYQTPRYLVIGTGKKITLECSQTMGHDKMYWYQQDPGMELHLIHYSYGVNSTEKGDLSSESTVSRIRTEHFPLTLESARPSHTSQYLCASSDREGWNSPLHFGNGTRLTVT.